One sample yielded the 11 T cell receptor beta chains listed below, sequenced in a study of PD-L1 blockade in urothelial cancer. The data were produced by immunoSEQ multiplex PCR, yet TCRdb's version contains in-frame clones alone and is incomplete. Of around 93,000 clones in the sample, 75% to 90% were seen once. This sample's time point: peripheral blood 6 weeks after treatment start. The specimen comprised PBMCs, sampled around atezolizumab (anti-PD-L1) treatment. The origin of the receptors is a man aged 65 to 85 with urothelial cancer.

The chain links TRBV27 to TRBJ1-1; D perhaps matches TRBD1 (6 bases). The CDR3 length is 13 residues. Per germline, CDR1 MNHEY and CDR2 SMNVEV (reference sequence). V was clipped by 5 bases and J by 1 base, with 8 bases between them. The CDR3, as DNA: TGTGCCAGCAGTACAGGGTGGAACACTGAAGCTTTCTTT. Amino acids: CASSTGWNTEAFF.

This sequence joins TRBV5-5 and TRBJ2-7, with TRBD1 matching 7 bases. CDR3 length equals 15 residues. The germline gives CDR1 SGHKS, CDR2 YYEKEE (reference sequence). After removal of 0 bases from V and 1 base from J, the junction contained 4 bases not matched to a gene. The CDR3 DNA follows: TGTGCCAGCAGCTTGGCCGGGACAGTGTCCTACGAGCAGTACTTC. This codes for CASSLAGTVSYEQYF.

The rearrangement uses TRBV29-1 and TRBJ1-2; D remains unclear. V gave up 2 bases and J gave up 4 bases, with 11 bases separating them. The CDR3 is 13 amino acids. CDR1 is SQVTM, CDR2 ANQGSEA, per germline. CDR3 DNA: TGCAGCGTTGAACCCCCTGAGAGCTATGGCTACACCTTC. It yields the protein CSVEPPESYGYTF.

The chain joins TRBV11-2 to TRBJ2-1, with 8 bases matching TRBD2. CDR1 SGHAT and CDR2 FQNNGV come from the germline V gene. The CDR3 spans 13 residues. V shed 5 bases and J 6 bases; nucleotides not matched to a gene: 3. This chain's CDR3 is CASSPGLVNEQFF. Written as DNA, the CDR3 is TGTGCCAGCAGCCCGGGACTAGTCAATGAGCAGTTCTTC.

V usage is TRBV27 and J usage is TRBJ2-3; 10 bases map to TRBD2. This CDR3 region has 17 residues. V was clipped by 1 base and J by 7 bases; unmatched bases: 11. Germline lookup yields CDR1 MNHEY and CDR2 SMNVEV (reference sequence). CDR3 DNA: TGTGCCAGCAGTTTATATGGACTAGCGGAACCACAGAATACGCAGTATTTT. Translation gives CASSLYGLAEPQNTQYF.

V usage is TRBV5-1 and J usage is TRBJ1-1, with 7 bases that match TRBD1. The CDR3 sequence is 16 residues long. Germline loops: CDR1 SGHRS, CDR2 YFSETQ. Unmatched junction bases numbered 11, after V lost 1 base and J lost 5 bases. CDR3: CASSLREGAIVTEAFF. The CDR3 nucleotides are TGCGCCAGCAGCTTGCGAGAGGGGGCCATCGTGACTGAAGCTTTCTTT.

Here the CDR3 DNA reads TGTGCCAGCAGCTCGTGGGTAGCGGGAGTCTACGAGCAGTACTTC. It is translated as CASSSWVAGVYEQYF. V usage is TRBV5-6 and J usage is TRBJ2-7; 9 nucleotides match TRBD2. J was trimmed by 3 bases and V by 3 bases; bases with no gene match: 7. The CDR3 spans 15 residues. CDR1 and CDR2 from the germline V gene are SGHDT and YYEEEE.

Here the CDR3 DNA reads TGTGCCAGCAGCTCTCCGGGCGGGGGAAAGTACGAGCAGTACTTC. Translating it yields CASSSPGGGKYEQYF. V is TRBV27 and J is TRBJ2-7, with 7 bases lining up with TRBD2. The J segment lost 4 bases and the V segment lost 6 bases, leaving 12 bases of the junction unmatched. Germline CDR1 and CDR2: MNHEY and SMNVEV (reference sequence). The CDR3 extends over 15 amino acids.

Points on this clone: The same CDR3 can be traced to other DNA sequences in this sample. CDR3 in amino acids: CASSESEGTDTQYF. In DNA form, the CDR3 reads TGCGCCAGCAGTGAGTCCGAGGGTACAGATACGCAGTATTTT. The V call is TRBV10-1, the J call TRBJ2-3; the D gene is possibly TRBD2 (5 bases). V was clipped by 0 bases and J by 3 bases, with 7 bases between them. CDR3 size: 14 residues. Germline values: CDR1 WNHNN, CDR2 SYGVQD (reference sequence).

The chain employs TRBV5-1 and TRBJ1-1; 8 positions match TRBD1. The CDR3 is 17 residues long. V gave up 3 bases and J gave up 1 base; unmatched junction bases: 11. CDR1 and CDR2 from the germline V gene are SGHRS and YFSETQ. CDR3 sequence: CASSSTGGGYRNTEAFF. The DNA for the CDR3 is TGCGCCAGCAGCTCAACAGGGGGAGGGTATAGGAACACTGAAGCTTTCTTT.

The chain carries TRBV11-1 and TRBJ1-5; D perhaps matches TRBD1 (5 bases). The germline V gene has CDR1 SGHAT and CDR2 FQDESV (reference sequence). V shed 1 base and J shed 4 bases, with 5 bases lying between them. CDR3 length equals 13 residues. In DNA form, the CDR3 reads TGTGCCAGCAGCTTAGGACAGAATCAGCCCCAGCATTTT. Translating it yields CASSLGQNQPQHF.